This T cell receptor (beta chain) was retrieved from a study of siplizumab effects on memory and regulatory T cells. This table comes from immunoSEQ multiplex PCR, and its TCRdb copy is limited to in-frame clones, with some not included. Of more than 85,000 clones detected, 90% to 95% appear once; the ten largest clones hold around 0.73%. A remark on this clone: Its antigen remains unknown.

The study's findings and limits: Naive T cells appeared more diverse than memory cells and seemed to be major alloresponse contributors. Relative to controls at about 27%, mappable alloreactive CD4+ clones exhibited a mean Treg-derived proportion of less than 70% with siplizumab. Siplizumab cultures yielded proliferating Tregs whose suppressive function was not confirmed.

Per germline, CDR1 KGHSH and CDR2 LQKENI. CDR3 length: 15 residues. The ends lost 3 bases at V and 6 bases at J; junction bases unmatched: 6. The sequenced material came from Tregs sorted from blood. This TCR was recovered from a human donor in good health. The chain has TRBV18 and TRBJ2-1, with 9 nucleotides matching TRBD2. CDR3 DNA: TGTGCCAGCTCACCCGGACTAGCGCAAATCAATGAGCAGTTCTTC. Translation: CASSPGLAQINEQFF.